Listed below are T cell receptor beta chains from one sample, sequenced in a study of a mutant IDH1 vaccine in newly diagnosed glioma. No antigens are known for them. Assay used: immunoSEQ multiplex PCR; TCRdb lists only in-frame clones, some missing. In the table there are roughly 60,000 clones, approximately 84% of which are singletons. The sequences come from PBMCs, collected from a glioma patient whose treatment included an IDH1 peptide vaccine. The receptors come from a man aged 30 to 45 with glioma. CDR3s include the opening cysteine and the closing phenylalanine or tryptophan. A D gene is named only where the DNA matches it firmly. Clone size, where shown, is once, few, many, or a class for clones that have expanded.

size,D,V,J,DNA,CDR3
-,TRBD1,TRBV6-6,TRBJ1-4,TGTGCCAGCACCATCCCTCAGGGGGCGGGTAATGAAAAACTGTTTTTT,CASTIPQGAGNEKLFF
-,TRBD2,TRBV9,TRBJ2-3,TGTGCCAGCAGCGTAAATAGCGGGGGAATCACAGATACGCAGTATTTT,CASSVNSGGITDTQYF
-,-,TRBV11-3,TRBJ1-1,TGTGCCAGCAGCTTAACCCGAGGTAGCACTGAAGCTTTCTTT,CASSLTRGSTEAFF
-,TRBD1,TRBV19,TRBJ1-2,TGTGCCAGTAGTATGGGACAGAGGTATGGCTACACCTTC,CASSMGQRYGYTF
-,-,TRBV11-2,TRBJ1-5,TGTGCCAGCAGCTTAGGCAGCTATCAGCCCCAGCATTTT,CASSLGSYQPQHF
-,-,TRBV9,TRBJ2-5,TGTGCCAGCAGCGCCTCACGGGACCTTCTCCAAGAGACCCAGTACTTC,CASSASRDLLQETQYF
once,TRBD1,TRBV7-9,TRBJ1-6,TGTGCCAGCAGGCAGGGGGCGCGTTCACCCCTCCACTTT,CASRQGARSPLHF
-,-,TRBV6-5,TRBJ1-5,TGTGCCAGCAGTTACTCGCAGGGGAGAGATCAGCCCCAGCATTTT,CASSYSQGRDQPQHF
-,TRBD1,TRBV10-3,TRBJ1-1,TGTGCCATCAGTGACGAGGGGGCGAACACTGAAGCTTTCTTT,CAISDEGANTEAFF
-,TRBD2,TRBV27,TRBJ2-3,TGTGCCAGCAGTTTATGGCTAGCGGGGGTTGATACGCAGTATTTT,CASSLWLAGVDTQYF
few,-,TRBV7-8,TRBJ2-3,TGTGCCAGCAGCTTACGTGGGGGCCCCATGATGGCGCAGTATTTT,CASSLRGGPMMAQYF
-,TRBD1,TRBV4-1,TRBJ2-7,TGCGCCAGCAGCCAAGGTCAGGGGGCTTACGAGCAGTACTTC,CASSQGQGAYEQYF
-,TRBD1,TRBV27,TRBJ1-2,TGTGCCAGCAGACTCTACAGGGGTACTAACTATGGCTACACCTTC,CASRLYRGTNYGYTF
-,TRBD2,TRBV7-8,TRBJ2-5,TGTGCCAGCAGCCCAGGACTAGCGGGGGCACCTCATGTCCAAGAGACCCAGTACTTC,CASSPGLAGAPHVQETQYF
-,TRBD1,TRBV2,TRBJ2-7,TGTGCCAGCAGGGGACAGCCTTCCAAGGACGAGCAGTACTTC,CASRGQPSKDEQYF
-,-,TRBV21-1,TRBJ1-2,TGTGCCAGCAGCAAAGTCAGCAGGCTAATGGAGATACGAGGCTATGGCTACACCTTC,CASSKVSRLMEIRGYGYTF
-,-,TRBV7-9,TRBJ2-5,TGTGCCGTCCGACAGGTGAAACTCCAAGAGACCCAGTACTTC,CAVRQVKLQETQYF
-,-,TRBV5-4,TRBJ1-1,TGTGCCAGCAGCCCATGGCAGAACACTGAAGCTTTCTTT,CASSPWQNTEAFF
-,-,TRBV7-2,TRBJ2-7,TGTGCCAGCAGCTTAAGGACTCCCGGTCCCTCCGAGCAGTACTTC,CASSLRTPGPSEQYF
-,-,TRBV4-1,TRBJ1-4,TGCGCCAGCAGCCCCGGACGGCCCCGGGAAAAACTGTTTTTT,CASSPGRPREKLFF
-,-,TRBV7-2,TRBJ2-2,TGTGCCAGCAGCTTAGTATTAGGGACGGAGAAGCTGTTTTTT,CASSLVLGTEKLFF
-,TRBD1,TRBV2,TRBJ1-1,TGTGCCAGCAGTAAAGCTTGGACAGGGATAACTGAAGCTTTCTTT,CASSKAWTGITEAFF
-,TRBD2,TRBV7-8,TRBJ2-4,TGTGCCAGCAGCTTAGTGTTAGCGGGGGGGAAAAACATTCAGTACTTC,CASSLVLAGGKNIQYF
-,-,TRBV6-1,TRBJ2-7,TGTGCCAGCAGTGCTGGACAGTCCTACGAGCAGTACTTC,CASSAGQSYEQYF
once,-,TRBV5-8,TRBJ1-6,TGTGCCAGCAGCTCACGCGGGGGCTCCTATAATTCACCCCTCCACTTT,CASSSRGGSYNSPLHF
-,-,TRBV10-3,TRBJ1-5,TGTGCCATCAGTGATCGTGGTAGCAATCAGCCCCAGCATTTT,CAISDRGSNQPQHF
few,-,TRBV18,TRBJ2-5,TGTGCCAGCTCCCCCAGGATATACCAAGAGACCCAGTACTTC,CASSPRIYQETQYF
once,-,TRBV19,TRBJ1-1,TGTGCCAGTATTAACAGGGCAAACACTGAAGCTTTCTTT,CASINRANTEAFF
-,-,TRBV9,TRBJ1-1,TGTGCCAGCAGCGTACAGCTGAACACTGAAGCTTTCTTT,CASSVQLNTEAFF
once,-,TRBV29-1,TRBJ2-7,TGCAGCGTTCAGGGGCACTCCTACGAGCAGTACTTC,CSVQGHSYEQYF
-,-,TRBV28,TRBJ2-5,TGTGCCAGCAGTTTACGTAGCACTGTGTACCAAGAGACCCAGTACTTC,CASSLRSTVYQETQYF
-,-,TRBV5-1,TRBJ1-2,TGCGCCAGCAGCTTGGTAGCTGGTGCTAACTATGGCTACACCTTC,CASSLVAGANYGYTF
few,-,TRBV5-8,TRBJ1-1,TGTGCCAGCAGCTTAGTTAGGAACGCTGAAGCTTTCTTT,CASSLVRNAEAFF
-,TRBD1,TRBV19,TRBJ1-1,TGTGCCAGCCTACAGGGGGGTACTGAAGCTTTCTTT,CASLQGGTEAFF
once,-,TRBV10-1,TRBJ1-2,TGCGCCAGCAGTGAGTCCCCGGGACAACCCTATGGCTACACCTTC,CASSESPGQPYGYTF
-,-,TRBV11-2,TRBJ2-3,TGTGCCAGCAGCTTCCAGCGGACTAGCACAGATACGCAGTATTTT,CASSFQRTSTDTQYF
-,-,TRBV14,TRBJ1-3,TGTGCCAGCAGCCAAGACCGACTACGATTCTCTGGAAACACCATATATTTT,CASSQDRLRFSGNTIYF
-,-,TRBV4-1,TRBJ1-1,TGCGCCAGCAGCCAAGTCCGGCCGGGGAACACTGAAGCTTTCTTT,CASSQVRPGNTEAFF
few,-,TRBV18,TRBJ1-4,TGTGCCAGCTCTGACCAGGGGCAGGGGAATGAAAAACTGTTTTTT,CASSDQGQGNEKLFF
-,TRBD1,TRBV9,TRBJ2-3,TGTGCCAGCAGCGTAGGAACAGGGGTTGCGGGCACAGATACGCAGTATTTT,CASSVGTGVAGTDTQYF
-,TRBD1,TRBV6-5,TRBJ2-7,TGTGCCAGCAGGGGACAGAGCTACGAGCAGTACTTC,CASRGQSYEQYF